This T cell receptor beta chain was captured by sequencing in a study of identifying expanded T cells in peripheral blood. Generated by immunoSEQ multiplex PCR, the TCRdb table keeps only in-frame clones and is missing some. The table includes 60,000 to 70,000 clones, 80% to 90% detected once. The CDR3 is 11 residues long. Trimming removed 3 bases at V and 6 bases at J, with 3 bases between. CDR1 ENHRY and CDR2 SYGVKD come from the germline V gene. The rearrangement uses TRBV10-3 and TRBJ2-1; D gene uncertain. The sequence was collected from a person aged 18 to 70 in good health. The source material was blood. In nucleotides, the CDR3 is TGTGCCATCAGTGACCTCAATGAGCAGTTCTTC. Translating gives CAISDLNEQFF.